The present entry profiles one TCR beta chain with its context. Its specificity is not known. The CDR3 is made up of 16 amino acids. The germline V gene has CDR1 MGHDK and CDR2 SYGVNS. The TCR beta cDNA came from 5'RACE template switching with UMIs. From its re-call of the 5' RACE reads, TCRdb lists each CDR3 protein once, without DNA. The sample table includes 350,000 to 450,000 distinct CDR3 sequences. This entry is derived from a study of T cells expressing NK-cell markers. Study conclusions and caveats: The share of CD8+ T cells held by dominant NKG2C+ clonotypes was roughly 1.0-8% in about six donors. HCMV specificity of the expanded NKG2C+ T cell clones was not established. In a handful of donors, dominant clonotypes made up roughly 25-60.1% of CD3+CD56-NKG2C+ cells.

The chain employs TRBV25-1 and TRBJ2-7. Material: blood T cells: a sorted CD56 or NKG2C T cell subset, CD4+ or CD8+ T cells, or bulk PBMC T cells (not recorded which). This receptor was obtained from a man aged 18-69 years in good health. CDR3 sequence reads: CASSEFTTRTSYEQYF.